The T cell receptor (beta chain) under discussion was sequenced for a study of OX40 agonist ivuxolimab in advanced cancers. The protocol was immunoSEQ multiplex PCR, while the TCRdb copy is restricted to in-frame clones and leaves out a portion. The sample contains around 70,000 clones, roughly 84% of which appear only once. Concerning this clone: Its matching antigen is unknown.

Trimming left V 9 bases short and J 5 bases short, with 19 bases between. CDR3 length: 14 residues. Germline CDR1 SNHLY, CDR2 FYNNEI. Study-level points and caveats: No determination was made of the antigen specificity of the expanded peripheral T cells.

This rearrangement joins TRBV2 to TRBJ1-1; D possibly corresponds to TRBD1 (6 bases). The origin of this receptor is an adult with an advanced solid tumor such as melanoma, head and neck, liver or kidney cancer. The sample consisted of CD4+ or CD8+ T cells sorted from blood, taken in a trial of the OX40 agonist ivuxolimab. This chain's CDR3 is CASSGEGGGTEAFF. DNA for the CDR3: TGTGCCAGTTCGGGGGAGGGGGGGGGAACTGAAGCTTTCTTT.